The clone carrying this TCR beta chain has just one count. These data belong to a study of blood T cell repertoires in COVID-19. In the study overall: Material from acute and convalescent COVID-19 was sourced from the United States, Italy and Spain.

CDR3 length: 15 residues. The V segment lost 2 bases and the J segment 4 bases; nucleotides outside the gene matches: 6. Germline V lookup: CDR1 KGHSH, CDR2 LQKENI. The authors' processing: Nucleated cell number was recorded as an estimate derived from reference gene primer amplification. Some clones are missing from TCRdb's copy, which holds only in-frame ones; the method was immunoSEQ multiplex PCR. V and J calls and clone size are copied from that table; D and trimming were computed from the DNA. This table holds about 80,000 clones, almost 85% found once. The chain couples TRBV18 to TRBJ2-3; 7 bases are a match to TRBD1. This sequence was found in a human donor in a cohort sampled during active COVID-19. Sequencing input: peripheral blood. CDR3 nucleotides: TGTGCCAGCTCACCAGGGCACCAGGGGGCAGATACGCAGTATTTT. Translated, it gives CASSPGHQGADTQYF.